This paragraph covers one TCR beta chain sequence. No cognate antigen has been identified for it. No much larger clone exists at a distance of one base, and base qualities are not known. The data were taken from a study of early stage breast cancer tumors (dated by TCRdb to about 2017). For context, the study as a whole: Of the approximately 16 invasive breast tumors, approximately 11 were found to be estrogen receptor-positive, progesterone receptor-positive and HER2-negative. Of the roughly 12 ER+/PR+/HER2- tumors, eight were classified as invasive ductal carcinomas and four as invasive lobular carcinomas. A read coverage of roughly 10-fold per sample was achieved on average. Across all samples, about 3,000,000 templates representing 1,097,674 unique clonotypes were detected. General conclusions and limits of the study: Roughly 2.5-fold higher T cell density and higher clonality were observed in tumors than in adjacent normal breast tissue. Bulk genomic DNA sequencing of unsorted cells missed chain pairing and functional markers such as CD4, CD8 and FOXP3. Enriched TCRB sequences shared across patients were found to be mostly commonly generated sequences that were unlikely to play an important role in the tumor microenvironment. Repertoires from blood and normal breast were more alike than repertoires from blood and tumor, and in 14 of 16 patients, comparing each tissue with blood separated tumor from normal. Because the cohort was small, a breakdown by tumor subtype could not be done.

Two independent genomic DNA replicates were amplified for each sample, with roughly 0.5 ug used for blood and approximately 1.5 ug for tumor or normal breast. TCRB sequencing of genomic DNA was carried out with the ImmunoSeq Intro kit according to the manufacturer's instructions. Multiplex PCR was run for approximately 29 cycles using proprietary primers and spike-in control sequences for absolute quantification. An 87-bp fragment spanning the CDR3 and flanking V and J genes was sequenced with single-end 150-bp reads. Each lane of an Illumina MiSeq using version 3.0 chemistry carried seven multiplexed samples, with two replicates per sample. The published analysis was carried out like this. The vendor's proprietary pipeline processed the raw data and merged both replicates into a single result for each sample. A clonotype was defined as productive rearrangements that share the same V-gene family, CDR3 amino acid sequence and J-gene segment. To compute clonality, the normalized Shannon entropy (Pielou evenness) of TCRB abundances was subtracted from 1. T cell density was estimated by dividing total templates by the number of input cells inferred from the DNA input amount. Recon with default parameters was used to estimate total repertoire diversity and clonality. Clonotypes with over 0.1% abundance in tumor and at least 32-fold higher abundance in tumor than in normal breast were defined as tumor-enriched. Drawn from immuneACCESS, this table holds only the in-frame rearrangements with V and J called that TCRdb kept. Clones are partly lost; checked studies trace under half to an unresolved V gene and leave the rest unexplained. D and trimming were read from the DNA, whereas the V and J calls and clone size are those reported in that table. This sample holds under 45,000 clones; around 70% were observed only once. The ten largest clones capture over 6% of the sample.

The study profiled bulk TCR beta-chain repertoires in matched peripheral blood, tumor and adjacent normal breast tissue taken from some 17 patients with early-stage breast cancer. Before surgery, roughly 5-10 mL of whole blood was collected in EDTA tubes and processed within 2 hours. Ficoll-Paque centrifugation in SepMate-50 tubes was used to isolate peripheral blood mononuclear cells. PBMCs were cryopreserved in aliquots of roughly 2 to 4.5 million cells in approximately 90% FBS with roughly 10% DMSO and kept in liquid nitrogen. The Qiagen AllPrep DNA/RNA Mini kit was used for genomic DNA extraction. The clonotype originates from a person aged 55 to 75 with breast cancer. The sequencing sample was made of blood.

The DNA is as follows: TGTGCCTGGAGTCTTAGGACGGGGAGCACAGATACGCAGTATTTT. This translates into CAWSLRTGSTDTQYF. Rearrangement joined TRBV30 to TRBJ2-3, and the D gene may be TRBD2, 5 bases matching. The germline V gene encodes CDR1 GTSNPN and CDR2 SVGIG (reference sequence). The germline ends are 12 bases apart after V is trimmed by 2 bases and J by 0 bases. Including cysteine and phenylalanine, the CDR3 has 15 amino acids. The entry retains the CDR3 DNA only, 45 bases that are in frame from base 1.